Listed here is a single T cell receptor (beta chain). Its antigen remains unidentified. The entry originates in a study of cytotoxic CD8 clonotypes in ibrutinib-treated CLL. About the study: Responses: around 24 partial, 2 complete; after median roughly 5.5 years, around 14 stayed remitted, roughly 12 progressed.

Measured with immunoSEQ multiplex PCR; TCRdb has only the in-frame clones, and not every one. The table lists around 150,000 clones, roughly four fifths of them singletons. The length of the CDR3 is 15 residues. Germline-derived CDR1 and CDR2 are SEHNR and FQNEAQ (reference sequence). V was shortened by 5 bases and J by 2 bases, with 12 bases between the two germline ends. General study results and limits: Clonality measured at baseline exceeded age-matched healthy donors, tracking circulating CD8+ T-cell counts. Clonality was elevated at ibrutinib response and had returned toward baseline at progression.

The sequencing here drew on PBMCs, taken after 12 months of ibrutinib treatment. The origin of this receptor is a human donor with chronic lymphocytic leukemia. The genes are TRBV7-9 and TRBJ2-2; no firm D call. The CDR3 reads CASSPLPENTGELFF. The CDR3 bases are TGTGCCAGCAGCCCCTTGCCAGAAAACACCGGGGAGCTGTTTTTT.